Detailed here is one T cell receptor (beta chain). The antigen is undetermined. The CDR3 contains 16 residues. V was pared by 0 bases and J by 2 bases, with 14 bases between. The V gene's germline CDR1 is SGHRS and CDR2 YFSETQ. Analyses pooled second doses at about 4 or about 12 weeks. These data originate in a study of T cell responses to AZD1222 COVID-19 vaccine. Some clones are missing from TCRdb's copy, which holds only in-frame ones; the method was immunoSEQ multiplex PCR. Of about 110,000 clones in the sample, roughly 89% were seen once. Notes on the study in general: Clonal diversity may have been underestimated, and the donors were mostly white British, with more females than males.

The receptor was derived from an adult who received the AZD1222 COVID-19 vaccine. The input for sequencing was peripheral blood, taken 28 days after the second AZD1222 dose. V and J are TRBV5-1 and TRBJ1-2; a possible D gene is TRBD1 (5 bases). The CDR3 DNA follows: TGCGCCAGCAGCTTGGGTTCAGGGCTTGGAAACTATGGCTACACCTTC. Translation gives CASSLGSGLGNYGYTF.